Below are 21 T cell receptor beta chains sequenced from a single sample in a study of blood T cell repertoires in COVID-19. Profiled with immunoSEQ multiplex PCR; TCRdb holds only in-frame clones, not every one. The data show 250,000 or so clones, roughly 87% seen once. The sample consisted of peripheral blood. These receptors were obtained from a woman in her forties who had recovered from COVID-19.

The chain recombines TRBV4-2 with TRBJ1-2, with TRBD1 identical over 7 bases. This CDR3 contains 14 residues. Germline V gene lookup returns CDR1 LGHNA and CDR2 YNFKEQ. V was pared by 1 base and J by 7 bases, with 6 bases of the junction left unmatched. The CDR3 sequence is CASSQALQGSGYTF. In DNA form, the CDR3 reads TGTGCCAGCAGCCAAGCTTTACAGGGGAGTGGCTACACCTTC.

CDR3 nucleotide sequence: TGTGCCAGCAGCTTGGCCCGGTCTAGCGGGTCTAATGAGCAGTTCTTC. This translates into CASSLARSSGSNEQFF. The V gene is TRBV5-8, the J gene TRBJ2-1, with 8 bases identical to TRBD2. With V trimmed by 0 bases and J by 7 bases, 9 bases remained unmatched. This CDR3 region has 16 residues. CDR1 is SGHTS, CDR2 YDEGEE, per germline.

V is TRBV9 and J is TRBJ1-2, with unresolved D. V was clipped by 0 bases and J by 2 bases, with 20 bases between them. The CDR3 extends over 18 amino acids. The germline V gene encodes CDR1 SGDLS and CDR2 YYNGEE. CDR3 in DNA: TGTGCCAGCAGCGTAGCGTCTTCGGGAGGGCCGCCGAACTATGGCTACACCTTC. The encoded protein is CASSVASSGGPPNYGYTF.

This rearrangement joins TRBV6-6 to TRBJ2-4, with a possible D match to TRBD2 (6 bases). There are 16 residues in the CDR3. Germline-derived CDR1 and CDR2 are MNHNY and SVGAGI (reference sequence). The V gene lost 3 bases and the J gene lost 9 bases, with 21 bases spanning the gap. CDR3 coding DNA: TGTGCCAGCAGTTATTTGGCCACCGGGGACGGGGGCATTCAGTACTTC. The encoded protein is CASSYLATGDGGIQYF.

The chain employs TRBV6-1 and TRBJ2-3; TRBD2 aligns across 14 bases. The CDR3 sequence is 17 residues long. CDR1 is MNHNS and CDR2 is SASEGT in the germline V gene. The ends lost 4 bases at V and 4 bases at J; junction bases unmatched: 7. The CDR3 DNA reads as TGTGCCAGCAGTGGGAGACTAGCGGGGGGGTTGGCAGATACGCAGTATTTT. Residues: CASSGRLAGGLADTQYF.

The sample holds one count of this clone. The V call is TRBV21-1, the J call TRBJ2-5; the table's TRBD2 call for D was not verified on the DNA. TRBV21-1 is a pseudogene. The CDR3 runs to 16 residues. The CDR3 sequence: CASSLRLAGARETQYF. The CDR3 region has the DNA TGTGCCAGCAGCCTCCGATTAGCGGGAGCACGGGAGACCCAGTACTTC.

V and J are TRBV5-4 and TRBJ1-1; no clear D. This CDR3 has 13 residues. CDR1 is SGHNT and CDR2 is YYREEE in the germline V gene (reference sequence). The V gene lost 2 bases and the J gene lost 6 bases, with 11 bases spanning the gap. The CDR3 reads CASSLVGSAEAFF. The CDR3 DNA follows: TGTGCCAGCAGCTTAGTCGGGAGCGCTGAAGCTTTCTTT.

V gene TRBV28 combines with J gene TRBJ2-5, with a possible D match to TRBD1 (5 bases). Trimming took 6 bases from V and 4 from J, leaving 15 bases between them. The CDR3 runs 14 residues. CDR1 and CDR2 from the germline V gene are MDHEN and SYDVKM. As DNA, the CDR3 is TGTGCCAGCAGCCAAGGACAAATGGGAGAGACCCAGTACTTC. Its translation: CASSQGQMGETQYF.

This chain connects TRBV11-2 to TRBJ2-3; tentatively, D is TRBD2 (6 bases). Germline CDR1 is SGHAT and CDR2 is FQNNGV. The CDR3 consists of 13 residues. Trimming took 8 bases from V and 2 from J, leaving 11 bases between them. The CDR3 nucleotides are TGTGCCAGCCCGGGACTTCCCACAGATACGCAGTATTTT. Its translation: CASPGLPTDTQYF.

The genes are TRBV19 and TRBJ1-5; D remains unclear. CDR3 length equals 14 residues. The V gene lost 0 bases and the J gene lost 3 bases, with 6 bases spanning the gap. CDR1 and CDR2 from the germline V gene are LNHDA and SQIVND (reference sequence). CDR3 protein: CASSIEEINQPQHF. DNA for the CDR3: TGTGCCAGTAGTATAGAGGAGATCAATCAGCCCCAGCATTTT.

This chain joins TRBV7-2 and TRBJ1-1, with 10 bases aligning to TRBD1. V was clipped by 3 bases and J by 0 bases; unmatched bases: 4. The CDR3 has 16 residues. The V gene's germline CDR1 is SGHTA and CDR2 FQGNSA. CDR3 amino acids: CASSLGGQGMNTEAFF. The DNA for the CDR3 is TGTGCCAGCAGCTTGGGGGGACAGGGGATGAACACTGAAGCTTTCTTT.

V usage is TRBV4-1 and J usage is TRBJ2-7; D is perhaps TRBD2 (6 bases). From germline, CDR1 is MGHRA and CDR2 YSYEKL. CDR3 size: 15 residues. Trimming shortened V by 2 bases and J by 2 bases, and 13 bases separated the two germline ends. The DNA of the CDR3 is TGCGCCAGCAGCCAAAAAAGCGGGTCAACCTACGAGCAGTACTTC. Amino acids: CASSQKSGSTYEQYF.

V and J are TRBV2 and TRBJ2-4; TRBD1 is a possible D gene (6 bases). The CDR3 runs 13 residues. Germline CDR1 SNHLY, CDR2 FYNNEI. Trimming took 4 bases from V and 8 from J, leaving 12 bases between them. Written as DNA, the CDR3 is TGTGCCAGCAGTGCCAGGGGTGGGGACATTCAGTACTTC. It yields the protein CASSARGGDIQYF.

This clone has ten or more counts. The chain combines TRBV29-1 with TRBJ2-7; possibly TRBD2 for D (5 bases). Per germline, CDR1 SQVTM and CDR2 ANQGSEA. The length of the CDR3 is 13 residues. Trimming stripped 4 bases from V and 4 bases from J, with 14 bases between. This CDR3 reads CSVGGPEPYEQYV. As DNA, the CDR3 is TGCAGCGTTGGAGGGCCGGAGCCTTACGAGCAGTACGTC.

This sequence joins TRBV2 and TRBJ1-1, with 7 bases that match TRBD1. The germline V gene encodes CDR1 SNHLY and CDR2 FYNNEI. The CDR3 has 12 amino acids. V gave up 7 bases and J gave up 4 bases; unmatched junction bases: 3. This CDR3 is CASTQGLTEAFF. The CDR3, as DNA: TGTGCCAGCACACAGGGGCTCACTGAAGCTTTCTTT. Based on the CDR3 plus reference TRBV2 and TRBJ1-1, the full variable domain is EPEVTQTPSHQVTQMGQEVILRCVPISNHLYFYWYRQILGQKVEFLVSFYNNEISEKSEIFDDQFSVERPDGSNFTLKIRSTKLEDSAMYFCASTQGLTEAFFGQGTRLTVV.

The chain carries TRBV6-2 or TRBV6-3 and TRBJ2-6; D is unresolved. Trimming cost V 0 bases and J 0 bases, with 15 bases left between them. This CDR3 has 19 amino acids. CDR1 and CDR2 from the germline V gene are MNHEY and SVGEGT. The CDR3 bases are TGTGCCAGCAGTTACTCCTTCAGAGGTTCGCCCTCTGGGGCCAACGTCCTGACTTTC. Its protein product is CASSYSFRGSPSGANVLTF.

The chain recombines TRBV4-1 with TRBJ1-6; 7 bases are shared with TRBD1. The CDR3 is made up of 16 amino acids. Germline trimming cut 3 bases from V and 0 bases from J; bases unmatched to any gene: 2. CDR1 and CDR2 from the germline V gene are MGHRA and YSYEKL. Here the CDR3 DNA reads TGCGCCAGCAGCCAGACAGGGAGCTCCTATAATTCACCCCTCCACTTT. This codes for CASSQTGSSYNSPLHF.

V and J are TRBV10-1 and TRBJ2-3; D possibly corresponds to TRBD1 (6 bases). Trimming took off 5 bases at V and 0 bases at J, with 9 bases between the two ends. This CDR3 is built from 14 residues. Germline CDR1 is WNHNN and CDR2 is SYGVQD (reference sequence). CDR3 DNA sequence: TGCGCCAGCAGTTCAGGGGTTAGCACAGATACGCAGTATTTT. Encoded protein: CASSSGVSTDTQYF.

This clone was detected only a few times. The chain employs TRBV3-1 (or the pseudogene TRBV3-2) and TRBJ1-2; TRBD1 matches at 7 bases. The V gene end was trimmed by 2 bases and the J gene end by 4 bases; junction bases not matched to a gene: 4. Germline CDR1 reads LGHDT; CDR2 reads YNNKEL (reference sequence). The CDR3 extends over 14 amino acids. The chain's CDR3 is CASSQSGTAYGYTF. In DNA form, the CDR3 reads TGTGCCAGCAGCCAATCCGGGACAGCCTATGGCTACACCTTC.

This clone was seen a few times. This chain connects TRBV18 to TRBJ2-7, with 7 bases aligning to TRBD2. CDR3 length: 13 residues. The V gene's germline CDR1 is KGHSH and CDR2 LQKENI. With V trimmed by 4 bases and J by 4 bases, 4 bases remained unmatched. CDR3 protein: CASSRGTTYEQYF. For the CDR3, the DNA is TGTGCCAGCTCACGGGGGACTACTTACGAGCAGTACTTC.

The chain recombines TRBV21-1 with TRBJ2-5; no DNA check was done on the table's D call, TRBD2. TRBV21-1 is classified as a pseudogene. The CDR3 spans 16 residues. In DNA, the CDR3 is TGTGCCAGCAGTACCGGGACTAGCGGGGTCGAAGAGACCCAGTACTTC. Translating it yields CASSTGTSGVEETQYF.